A single sample is the source of the 26 T cell receptor beta chains below, sequenced in a study of T cell responses to AZD1222 COVID-19 vaccine. Repertoires were generated with immunoSEQ multiplex PCR, while TCRdb's copy carries only in-frame clones and drops some. The data contain about 120,000 clones, around 87% of them singletons. The input for sequencing was peripheral blood, taken on day 0 of AZD1222 vaccination. The receptor source for this set is an adult in good health.

The chain joins TRBV7-2 to TRBJ1-5; the D is unclear. The CDR3 covers 13 residues. The germline CDR1 and CDR2 sequences are SGHTA and FQGNSA. Trimming removed 1 base from V and 8 bases from J, with 9 bases in between. The CDR3 reads CASSLDGVKPQHF. CDR3 nucleotide sequence: TGTGCCAGCAGCTTAGATGGGGTTAAGCCCCAGCATTTT.

The CDR3 region is CASSPTGYTEAFF. In DNA, the CDR3 is TGTGCCAGCAGCCCAACAGGGTACACTGAAGCTTTCTTT. The chain links TRBV27 to TRBJ1-1, with TRBD1 as a possible D gene (6 bases). Deletions cut 6 bases from V and 3 bases from J, with 11 bases between. The CDR3 runs to 13 residues. Germline V gene data show CDR1 as MNHEY and CDR2 as SMNVEV (reference sequence).

The chain recombines TRBV30 with TRBJ1-4; D is undetermined. V was cut by 0 bases and J by 0 bases, with 11 bases left in between. Germline-derived CDR1 and CDR2 are GTSNPN and SVGIG (reference sequence). The CDR3 sequence is 16 residues long. The CDR3 loop reads CAWSVGGVTTNEKLFF. The CDR3 nucleotides are TGTGCCTGGAGTGTCGGCGGGGTAACAACTAATGAAAAACTGTTTTTT. Together with reference TRBV30 and TRBJ1-4, the CDR3 gives the full variable domain: SQTIHQWPATLVQPVGSPLSLECTVEGTSNPNLYWYRQAAGRGLQLLFYSVGIGQISSEVPQNLSASRPQDRQFILSSKKLLLSDSGFYLCAWSVGGVTTNEKLFFGSGTQLSVL.

J is TRBJ2-7 and V is TRBV28; 7 nucleotides align to TRBD1. The CDR3 has 14 amino acids. V was clipped by 4 bases and J by 2 bases; unmatched bases: 5. The V gene's germline CDR1 is MDHEN and CDR2 SYDVKM. The DNA of the CDR3 is TGTGCCAGCAGTTGGACAGGTGAGACCTACGAGCAGTACTTC. It encodes CASSWTGETYEQYF.

The chain combines TRBV7-2 with TRBJ1-1; the D is unclear. CDR1 and CDR2 (germline): SGHTA, FQGNSA. Trimming stripped 2 bases from V and 6 bases from J, with 10 bases between. This CDR3 region has 13 residues. The CDR3 bases are TGTGCCAGCAGCTTATCGGAGGAATCTGAAGCTTTCTTT. Translation gives CASSLSEESEAFF.

V usage is TRBV6-5 and J usage is TRBJ2-1; no clear D gene. The germline V gene has CDR1 MNHEY and CDR2 SVGAGI. Trimming took off 6 bases at V and 4 bases at J, with 13 bases between the two ends. The CDR3 covers 14 residues. CDR3 loop: CASRRTQIYNEQFF. The CDR3 coding sequence is TGTGCCAGCAGACGGACGCAAATATACAATGAGCAGTTCTTC.

The CDR3 coding sequence is TGCGCCAGCAGCTTCCAGGGTGGCCCCGTTTATTATGGCTACACCTTC. As protein: CASSFQGGPVYYGYTF. The rearrangement links TRBV5-1 to TRBJ1-2; D possibly corresponds to TRBD1 (5 bases). The V end lost 2 bases, the J end lost 5 bases, and 19 bases lay between the germline ends. The CDR3 loop spans 16 amino acids. Germline assignment: CDR1 SGHRS and CDR2 YFSETQ.

The chain is built from TRBV5-4 and TRBJ1-2, with 11 positions matching TRBD1. Looked up from germline, CDR1 is SGHNT and CDR2 is YYREEE (reference sequence). After removal of 0 bases from V and 4 bases from J, the junction contained 5 bases not matched to a gene. CDR3 length equals 16 residues. CDR3 bases: TGTGCCAGCAGCTTGGGCGGGGGACAGGGGGTCTATGGCTACACCTTC. It encodes CASSLGGGQGVYGYTF.

The chain uses TRBV5-4 and TRBJ2-3; a weak D match, TRBD2 (5 bases). CDR1 is SGHNT, CDR2 YYREEE, per germline (reference sequence). Trimming removed 4 bases at V and 4 bases at J, with 10 bases between. The CDR3 covers 13 residues. CDR3 nucleotides: TGTGCCAGCAGCGCCCCGGGGTCAGATACGCAGTATTTT. This sequence encodes CASSAPGSDTQYF.

The chain combines TRBV6-1 with TRBJ2-3; D possibly uses TRBD1 or TRBD2 (5 bases each). CDR1 is MNHNS and CDR2 is SASEGT in the germline V gene. V gave up 3 bases and J gave up 3 bases, with 10 bases separating them. The CDR3 runs 14 residues. The CDR3 bases are TGTGCCAGCAGTGACCCCTGGGGGACAGATACGCAGTATTTT. Its translation is CASSDPWGTDTQYF.

The table lists this clone with a few counts. At the DNA level, this CDR3 is encoded by other sequences in the same sample as well. This sequence joins TRBV28 and TRBJ1-2, with D possibly TRBD1 on 5 matching bases. The CDR3 covers 13 residues. The germline V gene encodes CDR1 MDHEN and CDR2 SYDVKM. V gave up 2 bases and J gave up 3 bases, with 7 bases separating them. The CDR3 sequence is CASSLTGDYGYTF. The CDR3 DNA reads as TGTGCCAGCAGTTTAACGGGGGACTATGGCTACACCTTC.

The CDR3 coding sequence is TGTGCCAGCAGCTTAGGCTCAGGGATCTGGGAGCAGTACTTC. Protein sequence: CASSLGSGIWEQYF. V gene TRBV7-9 combines with J gene TRBJ2-7; TRBD1 might be the D (5 bases). Germline CDR1 and CDR2: SEHNR and FQNEAQ (reference sequence). Between the trimmed V and J ends, which lost 1 base and 7 bases, there was a span of 14 bases. The CDR3 is made up of 14 amino acids.

This clone was seen a handful of times. J is TRBJ2-1 and V is TRBV28; TRBD2 matches at 10 bases. CDR1 and CDR2 (germline): MDHEN, SYDVKM. The CDR3 length is 14 residues. V lost 6 bases to trimming and J lost 3 bases; unmatched junction nucleotides: 2. In DNA, the CDR3 is TGTGCCAGCAGGAGACTAGCGGGCTACAATGAGCAGTTCTTC. It encodes CASRRLAGYNEQFF.

This clone was detected a few times. The chain links TRBV29-1 to TRBJ1-3; D remains ambiguous. This CDR3 spans 12 amino acids. Trimming took off 4 bases at V and 8 bases at J, with 12 bases between the two ends. Germline CDR1 is SQVTM and CDR2 is ANQGSEA. For the CDR3, the DNA is TGCAGCGTTGTCTCACCCCCTGACACCATATATTTT. It codes for CSVVSPPDTIYF.

The chain links TRBV6-1 to TRBJ1-2; 11 bases agree with TRBD1. CDR1 is MNHNS, CDR2 SASEGT, per germline. This CDR3 is built from 16 residues. V shed 4 bases and J 2 bases; nucleotides not matched to a gene: 6. The CDR3: CASSGPGQGENYGYTF. The CDR3 DNA is TGTGCCAGCAGTGGGCCGGGACAGGGGGAAAACTATGGCTACACCTTC.

The CDR3 loop reads CASSQSAANTEAFF. The CDR3 nucleotides read TGCGCCAGCAGTCAATCGGCCGCGAACACTGAAGCTTTCTTT. The gene calls are TRBV23-1 and TRBJ1-1, with D unresolved. TRBV23-1 is an ORF, with its function uncertain. The V end lost 0 bases, the J end lost 1 base, and 6 bases lay between the germline ends. The CDR3 length is 14 residues.

This sequence joins TRBV5-1 and TRBJ1-6; D is possibly TRBD1 (6 bases). This CDR3 has 15 amino acids. CDR1 and CDR2 (germline): SGHRS, YFSETQ. Deletions cut 0 bases from V and 5 bases from J, with 9 bases between. CDR3 sequence reads: CASSLGTADNSPLHF. Written as DNA, the CDR3 is TGCGCCAGCAGCTTGGGGACAGCCGATAATTCACCCCTCCACTTT.

The sample holds one count of this clone. The gene calls are TRBV4-3 and TRBJ2-3; either TRBD1 or TRBD2 may fit D (5 bases each). Germline lookup yields CDR1 LGHNA and CDR2 YSLEER. V lost 0 bases, J lost 2 bases, and 18 bases lay in between. The CDR3 is 18 residues long. CDR3 region: CASSQERLWGKNTDTQYF. The CDR3 DNA follows: TGCGCCAGCAGCCAAGAAAGACTTTGGGGGAAAAACACAGATACGCAGTATTTT.

This chain uses TRBV7-2 with TRBJ1-4; TRBD1 agrees at 8 bases. With V trimmed by 3 bases and J by 5 bases, 5 bases remained unmatched. The CDR3 has 15 residues. Germline assignment: CDR1 SGHTA and CDR2 FQGNSA. The CDR3 DNA is TGTGCCAGCAGCTTCGACAGGGGAGTCAATGAAAAACTGTTTTTT. Residues: CASSFDRGVNEKLFF. Combining the CDR3 with reference TRBV7-2 and TRBJ1-4 gives the whole variable domain GAGVSQSPSNKVTEKGKDVELRCDPISGHTALYWYRQSLGQGLEFLIYFQGNSAPDKSGLPSDRFSAERTGGSVSTLTIQRTQQEDSAVYLCASSFDRGVNEKLFFGSGTQLSVL.

V gene TRBV28 combines with J gene TRBJ2-5; TRBD2 might be the D (6 bases). V was pared by 5 bases and J by 7 bases, with 17 bases between. Per germline, CDR1 MDHEN and CDR2 SYDVKM. CDR3 length: 14 residues. CDR3: CASSNPGVRGTQYF. Written as DNA, the CDR3 is TGTGCCAGCAGTAACCCGGGGGTGAGGGGGACCCAGTACTTC.

This sequence joins TRBV7-3 and TRBJ2-1, with D perhaps TRBD1 or TRBD2 (5 bases each). This CDR3 has 13 amino acids. V lost 7 bases to trimming and J lost 2 bases, with 9 bases between them. In germline, CDR1 is SGHTA, CDR2 FQGTGA. The CDR3, as DNA: TGTGCCAGCACCTCGGGGCCCTACAATGAGCAGTTCTTC. Amino acid sequence: CASTSGPYNEQFF.

J is TRBJ1-1 and V is TRBV29-1; D may be TRBD1 (5 bases). Trimming pared 7 bases from V and 5 bases from J, leaving 17 bases between. This CDR3 has 13 residues. Germline CDR1 is SQVTM and CDR2 is ANQGSEA. The CDR3 loop reads CSAQDGGRTEAFF. The CDR3 nucleotides are TGCAGCGCCCAAGACGGGGGGAGAACTGAAGCTTTCTTT. The variable domain in full, completed from reference TRBV29-1 and TRBJ1-1, reads SAVISQKPSRDICQRGTSLTIQCQVDSQVTMMFWYRQQPGQSLTLIATANQGSEATYESGFVIDKFPISRPNLTFSTLTVSNMSPEDSSIYLCSAQDGGRTEAFFGQGTRLTVV.

This clone was counted once. This chain connects TRBV29-1 to TRBJ2-7; either TRBD1 or TRBD2 may fit D (5 bases each). The CDR3 has 10 residues. Trimming pared 4 bases from V and 4 bases from J, leaving 5 bases between. The germline gives CDR1 SQVTM, CDR2 ANQGSEA. The CDR3 spells CSVGGYEQYF. CDR3 sequence (DNA): TGCAGCGTTGGGGGGTACGAGCAGTACTTC.

This rearrangement joins TRBV7-2 to TRBJ1-5, with a tentative D call TRBD1 (6 bases). V lost 1 base and J lost 0, with 7 bases in between. The CDR3 loop spans 15 amino acids. The V gene's germline CDR1 is SGHTA and CDR2 FQGNSA. The DNA of the CDR3 is TGTGCCAGCAGCTTAGGGACAGCTAGCAATCAGCCCCAGCATTTT. As protein: CASSLGTASNQPQHF.

V gene TRBV5-6 combines with J gene TRBJ2-5; D is perhaps TRBD1 (5 bases). The V end lost 2 bases, the J end lost 3 bases, and 11 bases lay between the germline ends. The CDR3 extends over 14 amino acids. CDR1 and CDR2 (germline): SGHDT, YYEEEE. This CDR3 is CASSFGASEETQYF. The CDR3 nucleotides are TGTGCCAGCAGCTTTGGGGCATCCGAAGAGACCCAGTACTTC.

This clone was detected once. The rearrangement joins TRBV10-3 to TRBJ1-3; D is uncertain. CDR1 is ENHRY, CDR2 SYGVKD, per germline. Trimming took off 8 bases at V and 0 bases at J, with 17 bases between the two ends. The CDR3 loop spans 16 amino acids. CDR3 nucleotide sequence: TGTGCCATCCGGACCACGGGAGGTAGCTCTGGAAACACCATATATTTT. Protein: CAIRTTGGSSGNTIYF.